The T cell receptor (beta chain) described here comes from a study of shared clonotypes between healthy human individuals. The assay was immunoSEQ multiplex PCR, and TCRdb's table has in-frame clones only and misses some. The sample records more than 2 million clones, about 94% being singletons. Naive-designated CD8 cells lacked CD45RO, were positively enriched for CCR7, and omitted terminally differentiated effector memory CD45RA+ cells. With regard to this clone: Its target is not known.

The length of the CDR3 is 15 residues. In germline, CDR1 is SGDLS, CDR2 YYNGEE. V gave up 3 bases and J gave up 2 bases; unmatched junction bases: 6. Study results and limitations: The naive CD4 repertoires of several donors were compared, and 5% to 6.5% of clonotypes were shared.

Sequences were obtained from naive CD8+ T cells sorted from blood. This receptor was identified in a young man in good health. The chain employs TRBV9 and TRBJ2-3; 7 nucleotides align to TRBD2. The chain's CDR3 is CASSGRDYPTDTQYF. The CDR3 DNA reads as TGTGCCAGCAGCGGCCGGGACTACCCCACAGATACGCAGTATTTT.